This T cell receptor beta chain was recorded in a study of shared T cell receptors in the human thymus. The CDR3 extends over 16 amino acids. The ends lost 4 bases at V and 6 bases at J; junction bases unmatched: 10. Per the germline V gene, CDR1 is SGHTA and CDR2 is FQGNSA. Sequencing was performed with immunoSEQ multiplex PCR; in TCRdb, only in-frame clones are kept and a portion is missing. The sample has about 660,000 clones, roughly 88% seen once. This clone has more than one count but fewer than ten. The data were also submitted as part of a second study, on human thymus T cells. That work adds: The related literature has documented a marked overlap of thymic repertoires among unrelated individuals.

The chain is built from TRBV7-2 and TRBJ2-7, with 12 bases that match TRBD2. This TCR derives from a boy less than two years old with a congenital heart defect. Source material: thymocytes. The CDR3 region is CASSCRLAGVNGEQYF. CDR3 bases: TGTGCCAGCAGCTGCCGACTAGCGGGAGTTAATGGCGAGCAGTACTTC.